This TCR beta chain was identified in a study of blood T cell repertoires in COVID-19. As processed by the authors: By means of reference gene primer amplification, nucleated cell counts were estimated. TCRdb's copy holds only in-frame clones and misses some; the assay was immunoSEQ multiplex PCR. From that table come the V and J calls and clone size; the DNA was used to work out D and trimming. The sample has 140,000 to 150,000 clones, 70% to 90% seen once. The ends were cut back, 2 bases at V and 14 bases at J, with 28 bases in the middle. The CDR3 totals 18 residues. Per germline, CDR1 SGHTA and CDR2 FQGTGA.

The chain links TRBV7-3 to TRBJ1-6, with D maybe TRBD1 (5 bases). The clonotype comes from a woman aged 60 to 75 with COVID-19, enrolled during active disease. The source material was peripheral blood. The CDR3 loop reads CASSLAPPGHGLVNALHF. CDR3 bases: TGTGCCAGCAGCTTAGCGCCTCCAGGACACGGGTTAGTCAATGCCCTCCACTTT.